Listed below are T cell receptor beta chains from one sample, sequenced in a study of cytomegalovirus exposure and HLA in healthy donors. Sequenced by immunoSEQ multiplex PCR; TCRdb stores in-frame clones only, minus some. The sample holds roughly 100,000 clones; approximately 72% are singletons and the top ten take roughly 2.1%. Sequences were obtained from PBMCs. The receptors derive from a young man in good health and CMV-seronegative. Both conserved end residues are part of each CDR3. The D gene is left open where the match is weak. Clone size, where shown, is once, few, many, or a class for clones that have expanded.

CDR3 length,J gene,D gene,clone size,V gene,CDR3 protein,CDR3 DNA
14,TRBJ1-2,TRBD1,-,TRBV29-1,CSVVGGGQGDGYTF,TGCAGCGTTGTAGGGGGGGGACAGGGGGATGGCTACACCTTC
13,TRBJ1-2,-,-,TRBV5-8,CASSWTPNYGYTF,TGTGCCAGCAGCTGGACTCCAAACTATGGCTACACCTTC
14,TRBJ2-1,TRBD2,-,TRBV5-1,CASSRLASHNEQFF,TGCGCCAGCAGCCGACTAGCGTCCCACAATGAGCAGTTCTTC
12,TRBJ1-2,-,-,TRBV28,CASTLDRSGYTF,TGTGCCAGCACCCTCGACAGGTCAGGCTACACCTTC
11,TRBJ1-1,TRBD1,-,TRBV30,CAWSRQGPAFF,TGTGCCTGGAGCCGACAGGGGCCGGCTTTCTTT
14,TRBJ1-4,-,-,TRBV6-5,CASSDWQFEEKLFF,TGTGCCAGCAGTGACTGGCAGTTTGAAGAAAAACTGTTTTTT
18,TRBJ1-2,-,-,TRBV11-2,CASSLGISRSRLGYGYTF,TGTGCCAGCAGCTTAGGTATTTCACGGAGCCGGCTCGGCTATGGCTACACCTTC
18,TRBJ2-3,TRBD1,-,TRBV6-1,CASSDIGTGLPSTDTQYF,TGTGCCAGCAGTGACATCGGGACAGGGCTTCCTAGCACAGATACGCAGTATTTT
12,TRBJ2-3,-,once,TRBV14,CASSRQGYTQYF,TGTGCCAGCAGCCGCCAGGGGTATACGCAGTATTTT
15,TRBJ2-7,TRBD1,-,TRBV4-1,CASSQGQGFSYEQYF,TGCGCCAGCAGCCAAGGACAGGGATTCTCCTACGAGCAGTACTTC
12,TRBJ2-1,-,-,TRBV28,CASSAGENEQFF,TGTGCCAGCAGCGCCGGGGAGAATGAGCAGTTCTTC
13,TRBJ2-7,-,-,TRBV9,CASSRLPAREQYF,TGTGCCAGCAGCCGCTTACCGGCCAGGGAGCAGTACTTC
13,TRBJ2-1,-,once,TRBV5-1,CASSLGPPNEQFF,TGCGCCAGCAGCTTGGGGCCGCCCAATGAGCAGTTCTTC
16,TRBJ2-5,TRBD2,-,TRBV5-4,CASSLAGSGRGETQYF,TGTGCCAGCAGCTTGGCTGGTAGCGGGAGGGGGGAGACCCAGTACTTC
11,TRBJ2-1,-,few,TRBV20-1,CSVNYQGEQFF,TGCAGTGTCAACTATCAGGGTGAGCAGTTCTTC
15,TRBJ1-2,TRBD1,few,TRBV6-6,CASSYSGTGVDGYTF,TGTGCCAGCAGTTACTCAGGGACAGGGGTAGATGGCTACACCTTC
11,TRBJ1-2,-,-,TRBV19,CASSNTGGYTF,TGTGCCAGTAGTAATACCGGTGGCTACACCTTC
17,TRBJ1-1,-,-,TRBV21-1,CASTVRGTGGGNTEAFF,TGTGCCAGCACCGTCCGGGGGACAGGGGGCGGGAACACTGAAGCTTTCTTT
16,TRBJ2-5,TRBD1,-,TRBV28,CASSFWDRSAQETQYF,TGTGCCAGCAGTTTCTGGGACAGGTCAGCCCAAGAGACCCAGTACTTC
13,TRBJ2-3,-,once,TRBV6-5,CASRGVGTDTQYF,TGTGCCAGCAGGGGAGTTGGCACAGATACGCAGTATTTT
14,TRBJ2-1,-,few,TRBV15,CATSRDLGDNEQFF,TGTGCCACCAGCAGAGATTTAGGGGATAACGAGCAGTTCTTC
16,TRBJ1-1,TRBD1,-,TRBV30,CAWSAGTGAMNTEAFF,TGTGCCTGGAGTGCCGGGACAGGGGCCATGAACACTGAAGCTTTCTTT
17,TRBJ2-1,-,-,TRBV4-1,CASSQSYGTNSYNEQFF,TGCGCCAGCAGCCAATCCTACGGGACAAACTCCTACAATGAGCAGTTCTTC
15,TRBJ2-3,-,once,TRBV9,CASSQRGYSTDTQYF,TGTGCCAGCAGCCAAAGGGGCTATTCCACAGATACGCAGTATTTT
16,TRBJ1-2,-,-,TRBV5-1,CASSLGAAPNNYGYTF,TGCGCCAGCAGCTTGGGGGCAGCCCCTAATAACTATGGCTACACCTTC
13,TRBJ2-1,TRBD1,-,TRBV7-9,CASSFGTGDEQFF,TGTGCCAGCAGCTTCGGGACAGGGGATGAGCAGTTCTTC
16,TRBJ2-7,TRBD1,-,TRBV9,CASSESGTGGFDEQYF,TGTGCCAGCAGCGAATCCGGGACAGGGGGCTTTGACGAGCAGTACTTC
15,TRBJ2-3,-,-,TRBV19,CASSTGQLRTDTQYF,TGTGCCAGTAGTACAGGACAGTTGCGCACAGATACGCAGTATTTT